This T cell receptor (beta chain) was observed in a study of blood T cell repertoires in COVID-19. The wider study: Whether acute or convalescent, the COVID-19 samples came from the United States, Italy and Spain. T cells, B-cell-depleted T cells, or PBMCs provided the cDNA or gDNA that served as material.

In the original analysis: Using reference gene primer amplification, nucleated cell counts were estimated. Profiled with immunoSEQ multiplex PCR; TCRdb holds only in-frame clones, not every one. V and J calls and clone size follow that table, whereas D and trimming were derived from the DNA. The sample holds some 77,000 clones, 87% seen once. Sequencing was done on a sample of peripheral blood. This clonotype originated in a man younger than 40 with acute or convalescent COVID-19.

DNA of the CDR3: TGCAGTGCTAGCAAGCGCGAGCAGTTCTTC. Amino acids: CSASKREQFF. The chain combines TRBV20-1 with TRBJ2-1, with D hard to call. The CDR3 totals 10 residues. V dropped 3 bases and J dropped 10 bases, with 7 bases sitting between them. CDR1 DFQATT and CDR2 SNEGSKA come from the germline V gene (reference sequence).